The 5 T cell receptor beta chains below come from one sample, sequenced in a study of cytomegalovirus exposure and HLA in healthy donors. The protocol was immunoSEQ multiplex PCR, while the TCRdb copy is restricted to in-frame clones and leaves out a portion. The sample lists 220,000 or so clones, around 87% occurring once. What was sequenced was PBMCs. These receptors all stem from a young woman in good health and CMV-seropositive.

The chain carries TRBV2 and TRBJ1-1; D uncertain. V dropped 2 bases and J dropped 3 bases, with 16 bases sitting between them. The germline gives CDR1 SNHLY, CDR2 FYNNEI. There are 16 residues in the CDR3. The CDR3, as DNA: TGTGCCAGCAGTGAACCCATGAGGAGGGCCGACACTGAAGCTTTCTTT. The encoded protein is CASSEPMRRADTEAFF.

The chain employs TRBV18 and TRBJ1-1, with D tentatively TRBD1 (6 bases). Germline V gives CDR1 KGHSH, CDR2 LQKENI. The CDR3 has 15 amino acids. The V gene lost 4 bases and the J gene lost 1 base, with 13 bases spanning the gap. The CDR3 reads CASSLDRRRNTEAFF. The CDR3, as DNA: TGTGCCAGCTCACTAGACAGGCGGAGGAACACTGAAGCTTTCTTT.

The CDR3 coding sequence is TGTGCCAGCAGCGCTTACCACTCCCGAGGACAGTTCTATGGCTACACCTTC. Amino acids: CASSAYHSRGQFYGYTF. The chain combines TRBV9 with TRBJ1-2; TRBD1 might be the D (6 bases). V dropped 3 bases and J dropped 4 bases, with 22 bases sitting between them. This CDR3 comprises 17 residues. Looked up from germline, CDR1 is SGDLS and CDR2 is YYNGEE.

The gene calls are TRBV15 and TRBJ1-1; 8 positions match TRBD1. Germline CDR1 and CDR2: LNHNV and YYDKDF (reference sequence). The V and J ends lost 3 bases and 1 base, in that order; junction bases with no gene match: 4. The CDR3 length is 15 residues. CDR3 amino acids: CATSRAGTGNTEAFF. Written as DNA, the CDR3 is TGTGCCACCAGCAGGGCCGGGACAGGGAACACTGAAGCTTTCTTT.

This chain links TRBV6-5 with TRBJ2-7; 10 bases map to TRBD2. CDR1 and CDR2 from the germline V gene are MNHEY and SVGAGI. The CDR3 contains 15 residues. Germline trimming cut 4 bases from V and 4 bases from J; bases unmatched to any gene: 7. CDR3 nucleotides: TGTGCCAGCAGTTTGTCCACTAGCGGGATATACGAGCAGTACTTC. Encoded protein: CASSLSTSGIYEQYF.